This TCR beta chain originates from a study of T cell responses to AZD1222 COVID-19 vaccine. Study-level results: The number of AZD1222 recipients seropositive at baseline was only five to seven.

This CDR3 region has 15 residues. Trimming pared 1 base from V and 6 bases from J, leaving 16 bases between. CDR1 and CDR2 from the germline V gene are SGHAT and FQNNGV. To note about this clone: Its target is not known.

Here immunoSEQ multiplex PCR was the method, and the copy in TCRdb shows in-frame clones only, minus some. The profile shows 150,000 to 200,000 clones, 90% to 95% of them singletons. Sequenced material: peripheral blood, taken on day 0 of AZD1222 vaccination. This clonotype originated in an adult in good health. The chain couples TRBV11-2 to TRBJ2-7; D uncertain. This CDR3 is CASSLAVLGTVEQYF. CDR3 sequence (DNA): TGTGCCAGCAGCTTAGCAGTATTGGGAACGGTCGAGCAGTACTTC.